These 24 T cell receptor beta chains were all obtained from the same sample, sequenced in a study of OX40 agonist ivuxolimab in advanced cancers. The assay was immunoSEQ multiplex PCR, and TCRdb's table has in-frame clones only and misses some. This sample has tens of thousands of clones, with about 93% found just once. Sequenced here: CD4+ or CD8+ T cells sorted from blood, sampled in a trial of the OX40 agonist ivuxolimab. The receptor set was obtained from an adult with an advanced solid tumor such as melanoma, head and neck, liver or kidney cancer.

The CDR3 region has the DNA TGCAGCGTTGAAGAAGATAGATTAAGCGATGAGCAGTTCTTC. Its translation is CSVEEDRLSDEQFF. This chain connects TRBV29-1 to TRBJ2-1; no firm D call. With 0 bases removed from V and 8 bases from J, the gap between germline ends came to 14 bases. This CDR3 is 14 amino acids long. Germline CDR1 SQVTM, CDR2 ANQGSEA.

The chain employs TRBV28 and TRBJ2-1; D may be TRBD1 or TRBD2 (5 bases each). This CDR3 comprises 15 residues. CDR1 and CDR2 from the germline V gene are MDHEN and SYDVKM. Trimming took off 3 bases at V and 6 bases at J, with 15 bases between the two ends. The CDR3, as DNA: TGTGCCAGCAGTTTCCGGGGCGGCCCGTCCAATGAGCAGTTCTTC. Protein: CASSFRGGPSNEQFF. Combining the CDR3 with reference TRBV28 and TRBJ2-1 gives the whole variable domain DVKVTQSSRYLVKRTGEKVFLECVQDMDHENMFWYRQDPGLGLRLIYFSYDVKMKEKGDIPEGYSVSREKKERFSLILESASTNQTSMYLCASSFRGGPSNEQFFGPGTRLTVL.

This sequence joins TRBV2 and TRBJ2-7, with D possibly TRBD1 on 7 matching bases. Germline lookup yields CDR1 SNHLY and CDR2 FYNNEI. Trimming stripped 9 bases from V and 2 bases from J, with 17 bases between. The CDR3 sequence is 14 residues long. CDR3 sequence (DNA): TGTGCCAGGGACAGGTCGGGGGTGACCTACGAGCAGTACTTC. This translates into CARDRSGVTYEQYF.

This chain connects TRBV30 to TRBJ2-3; 7 bases fit TRBD1. Trimming cost V 1 base and J 1 base; bases outside gene matches: 2. Germline assignment: CDR1 GTSNPN and CDR2 SVGIG (reference sequence). This CDR3 region has 14 residues. The CDR3 bases are TGTGCCTGGAGTGCCGACAGGGGCACAGATACGCAGTATTTT. The encoded protein is CAWSADRGTDTQYF.

V and J are TRBV25-1 and TRBJ2-2, with D unresolved. V was cut by 1 base and J by 1 base, with 4 bases left in between. CDR1 and CDR2 from the germline V gene are MGHDK and SYGVNS. The CDR3 covers 14 residues. The CDR3 nucleotides read TGTGCCAGCAGTGAATGGCTGAACACCGGGGAGCTGTTTTTT. Protein: CASSEWLNTGELFF.

This clone has only one observation. This rearrangement joins TRBV6-4 to TRBJ1-6; no reliable D call. Germline V gives CDR1 MRHNA, CDR2 SNTAGT. This CDR3 comprises 13 residues. V gave up 6 bases and J gave up 7 bases, with 10 bases separating them. As DNA, the CDR3 is TGTGCCAGCAGCTTGACGGGAAATTCACCCCTCCACTTT. Its protein product is CASSLTGNSPLHF.

The chain is built from TRBV9 and TRBJ2-3, with D maybe TRBD2 (5 bases). The CDR3 has 17 residues. Germline loops: CDR1 SGDLS, CDR2 YYNGEE. The V end was cut by 1 base, the J end by 3 bases, with 18 bases between. In DNA form, the CDR3 reads TGTGCCAGCAGCGTAAGTGGATGGGGAGATGTTACAGATACGCAGTATTTT. This sequence encodes CASSVSGWGDVTDTQYF.

The V gene is TRBV5-5, the J gene TRBJ2-7, with 7 bases that match TRBD2. V lost 4 bases, J lost 2 bases, and 6 bases stayed unmatched. The germline CDR1 and CDR2 sequences are SGHKS and YYEKEE (reference sequence). The CDR3 runs 14 residues. The CDR3 loop is CASSGSSGPYEQYF. CDR3 DNA sequence: TGTGCCAGCAGCGGATCTAGCGGTCCCTACGAGCAGTACTTC. Combining the CDR3 with reference TRBV5-5 and TRBJ2-7 gives the whole variable domain DAGVTQSPTHLIKTRGQQVTLRCSPISGHKSVSWYQQVLGQGPQFIFQYYEKEERGRGNFPDRFSARQFPNYSSELNVNALLLGDSALYLCASSGSSGPYEQYFGPGTRLTVT.

The chain uses TRBV7-9 and TRBJ2-3; 8 bases line up with TRBD1. This CDR3 is 16 amino acids long. V was pared by 1 base and J by 2 bases, with 5 bases of the junction left unmatched. Germline CDR1 is SEHNR and CDR2 is FQNEAQ (reference sequence). For the CDR3, the DNA is TGTGCCAGCAGCTTAGGACAGGGGCCTTCCACAGATACGCAGTATTTT. Translating it yields CASSLGQGPSTDTQYF.

The chain combines TRBV30 with TRBJ2-1; maybe TRBD2 (5 bases). The CDR3 has 12 residues. V lost 4 bases to trimming and J lost 2 bases, with 6 bases between them. Germline V gene sequence: CDR1 GTSNPN, CDR2 SVGIG (reference sequence). CDR3 residues: CAWTGAYNEQFF. The CDR3 DNA is TGTGCCTGGACCGGGGCCTACAATGAGCAGTTCTTC.

The chain couples TRBV7-2 to TRBJ2-3, with 11 positions matching TRBD2. V was pared by 5 bases and J by 6 bases, with 10 bases of the junction left unmatched. This CDR3 spans 16 amino acids. Per germline, CDR1 SGHTA and CDR2 FQGNSA. CDR3 sequence reads: CASSPLAGGPADTQYF. The CDR3 DNA sequence: TGTGCCAGCAGCCCCTTAGCGGGAGGGCCCGCCGATACGCAGTATTTT.

The rearrangement links TRBV6-6 to TRBJ2-3, with TRBD1 matching over 9 bases. V was clipped by 6 bases and J by 5 bases; unmatched bases: 9. Germline CDR1 MNHNY, CDR2 SVGAGI (reference sequence). The CDR3 is made up of 15 amino acids. CDR3 amino acids: CASRRQGGYGDTQYF. The CDR3 coding sequence is TGTGCCAGCAGAAGACAGGGGGGGTATGGAGATACGCAGTATTTT.

The chain carries TRBV27 and TRBJ2-7; 10 nucleotides align to TRBD2. After removal of 6 bases from V and 2 bases from J, the junction contained 7 bases not matched to a gene. CDR1 is MNHEY and CDR2 is SMNVEV in the germline V gene (reference sequence). This CDR3 has 15 residues. CDR3 amino acids: CASRLTSGTTYEQYF. As DNA, the CDR3 is TGTGCCAGCAGGTTAACTAGCGGGACTACCTACGAGCAGTACTTC.

V gene TRBV7-6 combines with J gene TRBJ2-1, with 9 bases that match TRBD2. There are 13 residues in the CDR3. Germline CDR1 reads SGHVS; CDR2 reads FNYEAQ. V dropped 5 bases and J dropped 9; count of bases not matched to a gene: 5. In DNA, the CDR3 is TGTGCCAGCAGCCGCGGGAGGGCCACTGAGCAGTTCTTC. The encoded protein is CASSRGRATEQFF. Complete variable domain (other parts from reference TRBV7-6 and TRBJ2-1): GAGVSQSPRYKVTKRGQDVALRCDPISGHVSLYWYRQALGQGPEFLTYFNYEAQQDKSGLPNDRFSAERPEGSISTLTIQRTEQRDSAMYRCASSRGRATEQFFGPGTRLTVL.

V and J are TRBV4-1 and TRBJ2-2; 7 bases align to TRBD1. Germline V lookup: CDR1 MGHRA, CDR2 YSYEKL. CDR3 length: 16 amino acids. With 0 bases clipped from V and 4 bases from J, the junction kept 5 bases outside the gene matches. CDR3 DNA sequence: TGCGCCAGCAGCCAAGAAACAGGGGACCTCACCGGGGAGCTGTTTTTT. Amino acid sequence: CASSQETGDLTGELFF.

The chain uses TRBV7-6 and TRBJ2-7; D tentatively reads TRBD1 or TRBD2 (5 bases each). The germline gives CDR1 SGHVS, CDR2 FNYEAQ. V lost 0 bases and J 3 bases, leaving 6 bases between the germline ends. This CDR3 has 13 residues. The CDR3 sequence: CASSLAGRYEQYF. CDR3 in DNA: TGTGCCAGCAGCTTAGCGGGACGCTACGAGCAGTACTTC.

This clone is classed as medium-sized. This sequence joins TRBV4-2 and TRBJ2-5; D may be TRBD1 or TRBD2 (5 bases each). The CDR3 extends over 17 amino acids. Trimming shortened V by 0 bases and J by 4 bases, and 18 bases separated the two germline ends. The germline CDR1 and CDR2 sequences are LGHNA and YNFKEQ. The CDR3 here is CASSQDGSSEGPETQYF. For the CDR3, the DNA is TGTGCCAGCAGCCAAGATGGGAGTAGCGAGGGGCCAGAGACCCAGTACTTC.

The chain recombines TRBV27 with TRBJ1-1, with D perhaps matching TRBD1 (5 bases). Trimming cost V 6 bases and J 5 bases, with 19 bases left between them. CDR1 MNHEY and CDR2 SMNVEV come from the germline V gene (reference sequence). This CDR3 has 15 residues. The CDR3 reads CASSSWQGVGTEAFF. The CDR3 bases are TGTGCCAGCAGCTCTTGGCAGGGAGTAGGGACTGAAGCTTTCTTT.

Written as DNA, the CDR3 is TGTGCCAGCAGGAAGGGACAGGGTAATGAAAAACTGTTTTTT. Amino acids: CASRKGQGNEKLFF. This sequence joins TRBV28 and TRBJ1-4, with TRBD1 matching over 9 bases. With 6 bases clipped from V and 4 bases from J, the junction kept 3 bases outside the gene matches. Germline V gene data show CDR1 as MDHEN and CDR2 as SYDVKM. This CDR3 region has 14 residues.

This clone was recorded once. The chain joins TRBV19 to TRBJ2-3; perhaps TRBD2 as D (6 bases). The CDR3 consists of 14 residues. The V gene's germline CDR1 is LNHDA and CDR2 SQIVND (reference sequence). The V and J ends lost 1 base and 2 bases respectively, with 7 bases between them. CDR3 DNA: TGTGCCAGTAGTATAGGCGGGAACACAGATACGCAGTATTTT. As protein: CASSIGGNTDTQYF.

The V gene is TRBV4-1, the J gene TRBJ1-2, with D unclear. Germline V CDR1 and CDR2: MGHRA, YSYEKL. The CDR3 has 14 residues. V was shortened by 2 bases and J by 1 base, with 8 bases between the two germline ends. DNA of the CDR3: TGCGCCAGCAGCCAAAGCGGGGATAACTATGGCTACACCTTC. Translated, it gives CASSQSGDNYGYTF.

CDR3 protein: CATLADNEQFF. The CDR3, as DNA: TGTGCCACACTAGCGGACAATGAGCAGTTCTTC. V and J are TRBV28 and TRBJ2-1; 8 bases agree with TRBD2. The CDR3 consists of 11 residues. Per germline, CDR1 MDHEN and CDR2 SYDVKM. V shed 10 bases, J shed 5 bases, and the junction held 1 base outside the gene matches.

The CDR3 DNA reads TGTGCCAGCAGCGTAGGGAACAGGGTGATCGATGAGCAGTTCTTC. This translates into CASSVGNRVIDEQFF. The chain combines TRBV9 with TRBJ2-1; weak D call: TRBD1 (6 bases). Trimming pared 0 bases from V and 8 bases from J, leaving 15 bases between. The germline CDR1 and CDR2 sequences are SGDLS and YYNGEE. The CDR3 loop spans 15 amino acids. The full variable domain, in which reference TRBV9 and TRBJ2-1 provide the parts outside the CDR3, is DSGVTQTPKHLITATGQRVTLRCSPRSGDLSVYWYQQSLDQGLQFLIQYYNGEERAKGNILERFSAQQFPDLHSELNLSSLELGDSALYFCASSVGNRVIDEQFFGPGTRLTVL.

The rearrangement joins TRBV6-1 to TRBJ2-7; D is unresolved. The CDR3 spans 11 residues. CDR1 and CDR2 (germline): MNHNS, SASEGT. V lost 3 bases to trimming and J lost 5 bases, with 5 bases between them. The CDR3 DNA reads TGTGCCAGCAGTGACTGGGACGAGCAGTACTTC. Translating it yields CASSDWDEQYF.